The text below deals with one TCR beta chain. This receptor's antigen is unknown. Base qualities are not recorded, but no much larger clone differs from it by a single base. This entry belongs to a study of T cell responses to AZD1222 COVID-19 vaccine (dated by TCRdb to about 2021). General notes on the study: AZD1222 recipients with second doses at about 4 weeks or about 12 weeks were pooled, because spike-specific TCR depth and breadth did not differ between schedules. A total of approximately 240 trial participants underwent TCR sequencing, of whom some 210 received two doses of AZD1222 and approximately 25 received two doses of the MenACWY control vaccine. Enrollment into the trials was organized by age into subgroups of 18-55, 56-69 and 70-plus years, and those subgroups contained roughly 150, 30 and 60 TCR-sequenced participants, respectively. What the study reported, not specific to this receptor: Only a handful of AZD1222 recipients were SARS-CoV-2 seropositive at baseline, limiting conclusions about previously exposed vaccinees. Participants were mostly white British, with more females than males. The authors suggested clonal diversity may have been underestimated. Because no samples from the day 14 peak response were available, repertoires could be characterized only after the peak T cell response. After two AZD1222 doses, spike-specific TCR breadth and depth were significantly higher than at day 0 and than in MenACWY recipients. In the small 56-69-year group, the increase in depth fell short of significance, most likely because of low power. The vaccine-associated CD4 TCRs covered the entire spike protein, and the dominant responses fell in regions 160-218 and 743-854. Nearly half of unique spike-specific TCRs reportedly recognized epitopes outside regions mutated in the B.1.351 and B.1.1.7 variants.

This specimen's time point label, interpreted: baseline before first vaccination. Vaccinee samples were obtained from the UK trials COV001 and COV002, which included a single-blind randomized controlled phase 2/3 trial of AZD1222 (ChAdOx1 nCoV-19) in healthy adults. For TCRbeta chain sequencing, PBMC samples from trial participants were taken at day 0 and at day 28 after the second dose. The CDR3 regions of human TCRbeta chains were analyzed by immunosequencing. As for how the authors treated the data: TCRs in the repertoires were matched against a reference library of SARS-CoV-2-specific TCRs that had been generated with the MIRA antigen-specificity platform. Breadth was defined as the fraction of unique TCRs that were SARS-CoV-2-associated, and depth was defined as the fraction of total T cells that were SARS-CoV-2-associated. Each spike-specific TCR was assigned to its reactive spike region and to a CD4 or CD8 class using the MIRA data. Log10-transformed breadth and depth values were compared by one-way ANOVA with Sidak's multiple comparisons tests. In its TCRdb copy, this immuneACCESS table keeps in-frame sequences only and misses some clones. Where compared with another copy, unresolved V genes explain less than half of these, and the others have no known cause. V and J calls and clone size are those listed in that table; D and trimming were worked out from the DNA. The sample table contains approximately 190,000 clones; only one count was recorded for approximately 92% of them. The top ten clonotypes cover 1% to 1.5% of the sample.

V trim: 5 bases; J trim: 7 bases; unmatched bases: 10. CDR1 SGHNT and CDR2 YYREEE were looked up in the germline V gene (reference sequence). The CDR3 goes from the cysteine to the phenylalanine over 14 residues. Of all the DNA, just the CDR3 is kept, 42 bases in frame from base 1. The chain couples TRBV5-4 to TRBJ1-2, and 8 bases in between align with TRBD1. Sample: peripheral blood, taken on day 0 of AZD1222 vaccination. The source of this sequence is an adult in good health. The DNA sequence is as follows: TGTGCCAGCAGTTGGGACAGGCAGAAGGGTGGCTACACCTTC. Translation gives CASSWDRQKGGYTF.